The T cell receptor (beta chain) described here comes from a study of beta chain features in type 1 diabetes listed by TCRdb under 2018. About the study as a whole: Patients and healthy donors did not differ in mean age, gender distribution, total cell number or subset yield. A total of 85 million to 110 million sorted cells were examined across all samples, and RNA yield correlated strongly with the number of cells per subset. Regulatory and stem cell-like memory subsets were obtained from only 8 patients and roughly eight healthy donors, while naive and central memory subsets were obtained from all 28 donors. The study compared TCRB repertoires of sorted circulating CD4+ T cell subsets between recently diagnosed type 1 diabetes patients and matched healthy donors.

All of the isolated RNA was reverse transcribed with the High Capacity cDNA Reverse Transcription Kit, so expressed TCRB transcripts were sequenced. Deep immunoSEQ sequencing was performed on naive, central memory and regulatory T cell samples, with an average of roughly 3.6 million total reads per sample. Sorted cells were lysed in RLT buffer, and RNA was extracted using DNase-treated RNeasy Micro or Mini kits according to cell number. To prevent cross-contamination, every cell subset was processed on its own, while patient and healthy donor samples were processed together. The immunoSEQ multiplex PCR was used to amplify TCRB sequences from cDNA, yielding 87-bp fragments that span the CDR3 region. The amplicons were sequenced using the Illumina HiSeq platform. The original methods were these. Synthetic template baselines were used to correct PCR bias computationally, reads within Hamming distance 2 were collapsed, and singletons that could not be merged were discarded. Reads were aligned against IMGT so that V, D and J genes, CDR3 length and insertions or deletions at six rearrangement sites could be assigned. Clonotype counts were normalized to sorted cell number within each subset before computing true diversity and Gini coefficients with the tcR R package. The overlap coefficient, calculated on TCRB nucleotide sequences, was used to quantify repertoire sharing. Out-of-frame TCRB sequences from naive cells were analyzed to stand in for the pre-selection repertoire. Here the immuneACCESS table is served through TCRdb, limited to in-frame sequences with V and J called. Missing clones are a known gap in these copies; in checked studies unresolved V genes cover under half, and the rest lacks a known reason. The V and J calls and clone size come from that table; D and trimming were worked out from the DNA. Present in this sample are about 650,000 clones, 9.5% to 15% of which were seen just once. The ten most abundant clones make up roughly 0.11% of the sample.

For this clone: Its target antigen remains unknown. No base-level quality is on record; no much larger clone is a single base apart.

Each donor gave one peripheral blood draw, around 100 mL on average, collected into heparinised tubes. A BD FACSAria II was used to sort naive, central memory, regulatory and stem cell-like memory CD4+ T cells with a panel that included CD45RO, CCR7, CD25, CD127, CD95 and CD27. All sorted populations exceeded 95% purity. PBMCs were isolated right away by Lymphoprep density gradient centrifugation and were stained directly, without culture. To minimize batch effects, samples were stained and sorted in pairs, one healthy donor with one patient per experiment. The CDR3 runs 14 residues from the cysteine to the phenylalanine. The read is trimmed to its CDR3 DNA, 42 bases read in frame from base 1. V is reduced by 1 base and J by 7 bases, leaving a spacing of 10 bases between them. From the germline V gene (reference sequence), CDR1 is SEHNR and CDR2 is FQNEAQ. What the study reported, not specific to this receptor: Because small numbers of individuals were included in the HLA sub-analyses, any influence of HLA type on TCRB rearrangement was left unresolved. Naive, central memory and regulatory TCRB repertoires appeared to be more similar among patients than among healthy donors. Shorter templates might be favored by PCR, yet because patient and control samples were amplified and corrected together, any such skew would affect both groups equally. At VDJ recombination sites, type 1 diabetes patients had fewer insertions and more deleted nucleotides, which implies abnormalities in thymic rearrangement. In all four CD4+ subsets, TCRB CDR3 length was moderately but significantly shorter in type 1 diabetes patients. Because cDNA was sequenced instead of genomic DNA, activated cells with high expression could be over-represented, although the groups did not differ in activation or CD3 levels.

This chain joins TRBV7-9 to TRBJ1-4; too little of a D gene remains to name it. The receptor comes from a man between 25 and 39 years old with type 1 diabetes. The sample consisted of naive CD4+ T cells from blood. Reading the label with the study, this specimen's cell subset or site is: true naive CD4+ T cells. The nucleotides are TGTGCCAGCAGCTTAGGGGCCCTTGGTGAAAAACTGTTTTTT. It encodes CASSLGALGEKLFF.